Each of the 29 T cell receptor beta chains below was sequenced from the same sample in a study of shared clonotypes between healthy human individuals. Repertoires were generated with immunoSEQ multiplex PCR, while TCRdb's copy carries only in-frame clones and drops some. The table records more than 1 million clones, around 82% of them present only once. Sequencing was carried out using memory CD4+ T cells from PBMCs. Subset indicated: CD45RA-negative fraction. Source of these receptors: a man between 18 and 29 years old in good health. Some clones in this sample may be carry-over from other donors' samples.

The chain couples TRBV11-3 to TRBJ2-5, with 9 bases aligning to TRBD2. The J segment lost 3 bases and the V segment lost 9 bases, leaving 2 bases of the junction unmatched. Per germline, CDR1 SGHNT and CDR2 YENEEA. The CDR3 is 12 residues long. This CDR3 is CASSGSEETQYF. The CDR3, as DNA: TGTGCCAGTAGCGGGAGCGAAGAGACCCAGTACTTC.

The rearrangement joins TRBV15 to TRBJ2-6; D may be TRBD1 (5 bases). V lost 6 bases and J 1 base, leaving 13 bases between the germline ends. This CDR3 is built from 16 residues. Germline CDR1 LNHNV, CDR2 YYDKDF (reference sequence). CDR3: CATSHLRASGANVLTF. The DNA of the CDR3 is TGTGCCACCAGTCACCTCAGGGCGTCTGGGGCCAACGTCCTGACTTTC. The whole variable domain, remainder taken from reference TRBV15 and TRBJ2-6, is DAMVIQNPRYQVTQFGKPVTLSCSQTLNHNVMYWYQQKSSQAPKLLFHYYDKDFNNEADTPDNFQSRRPNTSFCFLDIRSPGLGDTAMYLCATSHLRASGANVLTFGAGSRLTVL.

The V and J genes are TRBV4-2 and TRBJ1-2; 7 bases agree with TRBD1. Germline CDR1 LGHNA, CDR2 YNFKEQ. The junction had 11 bases not matched to a gene; V was cut back by 1 base and J by 3 bases. The length of the CDR3 is 17 residues. The CDR3 loop is CASSQGAGGTKDYGYTF. CDR3 DNA: TGTGCCAGCAGCCAAGGGGCAGGGGGAACAAAAGACTATGGCTACACCTTC.

V and J are TRBV7-2 and TRBJ2-1; D is uncertain. This CDR3 comprises 15 residues. The V end lost 1 base, the J end lost 9 bases, and 16 bases lay between the germline ends. Looked up from germline, CDR1 is SGHTA and CDR2 is FQGNSA. This chain's CDR3 is CASSLGAWTAGEQFF. The DNA of the CDR3 is TGTGCCAGCAGCTTAGGGGCCTGGACCGCCGGTGAGCAGTTCTTC.

V is TRBV28 and J is TRBJ2-7; tentative D call: TRBD1 (6 bases). Trimming removed 0 bases from V and 4 bases from J, with 10 bases in between. CDR3 length: 14 residues. Germline values: CDR1 MDHEN, CDR2 SYDVKM. CDR3 bases: TGTGCCAGCAGTTTATGGGGGGCCGCGTACGAGCAGTACTTC. Translated, it gives CASSLWGAAYEQYF.

This clone was detected only once. This rearrangement joins TRBV28 to TRBJ1-1; unclear D gene. Trimming removed 7 bases at V and 3 bases at J, with 12 bases between. The CDR3 consists of 13 residues. Germline CDR1 is MDHEN and CDR2 is SYDVKM. This CDR3 reads CASTEVTDTEAFF. The CDR3 DNA reads as TGTGCCAGCACTGAAGTAACGGACACTGAAGCTTTCTTT.

The chain combines TRBV5-6 with TRBJ2-5, with 12 bases that match TRBD1. V was clipped by 4 bases and J by 4 bases; unmatched bases: 8. CDR1 and CDR2 (germline): SGHDT, YYEEEE. There are 16 residues in the CDR3. The CDR3 reads CASSGRDRGRSETQYF. As DNA, the CDR3 is TGTGCCAGCAGCGGCCGGGACAGGGGGCGTTCAGAGACCCAGTACTTC. The complete variable domain, with remaining parts taken from reference TRBV5-6 and TRBJ2-5, reads DAGVTQSPTHLIKTRGQQVTLRCSPKSGHDTVSWYQQALGQGPQFIFQYYEEEERQRGNFPDRFSGHQFPNYSSELNVNALLLGDSALYLCASSGRDRGRSETQYFGPGTRLLVL.

This clone was seen more than once but under ten times. The chain links TRBV18 to TRBJ2-7; TRBD2 might be the D (5 bases). Trimming took off 4 bases at V and 6 bases at J, with 10 bases between the two ends. CDR1 and CDR2 (germline): KGHSH, LQKENI. CDR3 length: 12 residues. CDR3 DNA: TGTGCCAGCTCACAGGGTCGGGGCGAGCAGTACTTC. It translates to CASSQGRGEQYF.

In DNA form, the CDR3 reads TGTGCCAGCAGCCCCCCGGGGCCGGGCGGAACCGGGGAGCTGTTTTTT. The encoded protein is CASSPPGPGGTGELFF. This chain joins TRBV7-2 and TRBJ2-2; the D call may be TRBD1 or TRBD2 (5 bases each). There are 16 residues in the CDR3. Trimming cost V 5 bases and J 5 bases, with 18 bases left between them. Germline V gene lookup returns CDR1 SGHTA and CDR2 FQGNSA.

V usage is TRBV28 and J usage is TRBJ2-7, with D hard to call. Per the germline V gene, CDR1 is MDHEN and CDR2 is SYDVKM. V lost 6 bases and J 3 bases, leaving 9 bases between the germline ends. The CDR3 runs 12 residues. The CDR3 DNA reads TGTGCCAGCAGGACCTCCTACTACGAGCAGTACTTC. This encodes CASRTSYYEQYF.

V usage is TRBV7-9 and J usage is TRBJ1-5, with D unresolved. The CDR3 has 13 residues. Per the germline V gene, CDR1 is SEHNR and CDR2 is FQNEAQ (reference sequence). Trimming cost V 1 base and J 9 bases, with 10 bases left between them. DNA of the CDR3: TGTGCCAGCAGCTTAGGGCCGAGGGTGCCCCAGCATTTT. Its protein product is CASSLGPRVPQHF.

The rearrangement uses TRBV5-8 and TRBJ1-1; 7 bases are a match to TRBD1. The CDR3 has 15 amino acids. J lost 6 bases, V lost 2 bases, and 10 bases had no gene match. CDR1 is SGHTS and CDR2 is YDEGEE in the germline V gene. The chain's CDR3 is CASSFNQGGYAEAFF. Here the CDR3 DNA reads TGTGCCAGCAGCTTTAACCAGGGGGGTTACGCTGAAGCTTTCTTT.

Only a few counts were recorded for this clone. J is TRBJ2-7 and V is TRBV19; tentatively, D is TRBD1 (6 bases). From germline, CDR1 is LNHDA and CDR2 SQIVND (reference sequence). This CDR3 has 15 amino acids. Trimming took 6 bases from V and 5 from J, leaving 20 bases between them. This CDR3 reads CASSRTAFSLNEQYF. In nucleotides, the CDR3 is TGTGCCAGTAGCCGGACAGCTTTCTCTCTCAACGAGCAGTACTTC.

The gene calls are TRBV28 and TRBJ1-3, with 7 bases identical to TRBD1. Germline assignment: CDR1 MDHEN and CDR2 SYDVKM. This CDR3 region has 15 residues. Losses at the gene ends were 7 bases for V and 4 bases for J; bases not matched to a gene: 10. For the CDR3, the DNA is TGTGCCAGCACTAGGGGACAGAGAAAGGGAAACACCATATATTTT. This gives the protein CASTRGQRKGNTIYF.

V and J are TRBV6-5 and TRBJ2-7; D may match TRBD1 or TRBD2 (5 bases each). CDR1 is MNHEY and CDR2 is SVGAGI in the germline V gene. Trimming left V 5 bases short and J 1 base short, with 12 bases between. CDR3 length equals 14 residues. The chain's CDR3 is CASSPLGGSYEQYF. CDR3 nucleotides: TGTGCCAGCAGTCCTCTTGGGGGTTCCTACGAGCAGTACTTC.

CDR3 loop: CASSFTAGSSYNEQFF. The CDR3 DNA follows: TGTGCCAGCAGCTTCACTGCGGGGTCGTCCTACAATGAGCAGTTCTTC. The chain is built from TRBV11-2 and TRBJ2-1; TRBD2 is a possible D gene (6 bases). The CDR3 contains 16 residues. Trimming took off 3 bases at V and 1 base at J, with 13 bases between the two ends. Germline V lookup: CDR1 SGHAT, CDR2 FQNNGV.

V usage is TRBV7-9 and J usage is TRBJ1-2; TRBD1 agrees at 10 bases. The germline gives CDR1 SEHNR, CDR2 FQNEAQ (reference sequence). The CDR3 length is 13 residues. V was clipped by 5 bases and J by 7 bases; unmatched bases: 4. Here the CDR3 reads CASSRGTGVGYTF. The CDR3 bases are TGTGCCAGCAGCCGCGGGACAGGGGTTGGCTACACCTTC.

This chain joins TRBV18 and TRBJ2-1; a possible D gene is TRBD2 (5 bases). The germline V gene has CDR1 KGHSH and CDR2 LQKENI. The CDR3 spans 15 residues. V gave up 4 bases and J gave up 5 bases, with 15 bases separating them. The CDR3 region has the DNA TGTGCCAGCTCACTTGGGCTAGCAGCCCACAATGAGCAGTTCTTC. Residues: CASSLGLAAHNEQFF. Looking up the rest from reference TRBV18 and TRBJ2-1 gives the full variable domain: NAGVMQNPRHLVRRRGQEARLRCSPMKGHSHVYWYRQLPEEGLKFMVYLQKENIIDESGMPKERFSAEFPKEGPSILRIQQVVRGDSAAYFCASSLGLAAHNEQFFGPGTRLTVL.

On this clone itself: Other DNA sequences in the same sample also yield this CDR3. The chain uses TRBV20-1 and TRBJ2-7; D remains unclear. Germline V lookup: CDR1 DFQATT, CDR2 SNEGSKA (reference sequence). There are 10 residues in the CDR3. V dropped 6 bases and J dropped 3 bases, with 6 bases sitting between them. The CDR3 loop is CSASDYEQYF. The DNA of the CDR3 is TGCAGTGCATCCGACTACGAGCAGTACTTC.

The chain recombines TRBV28 with TRBJ2-1, with D possibly TRBD2 on 5 matching bases. Germline CDR1 and CDR2: MDHEN and SYDVKM. This CDR3 contains 14 residues. Deletions cut 6 bases from V and 2 bases from J, with 11 bases between. CDR3 in amino acids: CASRRPGTYNEQFF. The CDR3 coding sequence is TGTGCCAGCAGGCGACCGGGGACCTACAATGAGCAGTTCTTC.

V is TRBV28 and J is TRBJ1-2; D not certain. Trimming removed 5 bases at V and 10 bases at J, with 20 bases between. The CDR3 is made up of 14 amino acids. Germline V gene data show CDR1 as MDHEN and CDR2 as SYDVKM. DNA for the CDR3: TGTGCCAGCAGTCCTCAGACACCTCCCGAAGCCTACACCTTC. Encoded protein: CASSPQTPPEAYTF.

The chain carries TRBV28 and TRBJ2-3; 10 bases map to TRBD2. The CDR3 contains 17 residues. Germline V CDR1 and CDR2: MDHEN, SYDVKM. Trimming removed 5 bases from V and 0 bases from J; junction bases left unmatched: 8. The CDR3 DNA follows: TGTGCCAGCAGTCCCACCGGGACTAGCGAGAGCACAGATACGCAGTATTTT. This gives the protein CASSPTGTSESTDTQYF.

This chain links TRBV6-1 with TRBJ2-1; a weak D match, TRBD1 (5 bases). The CDR3 sequence is 13 residues long. CDR1 and CDR2 (germline): MNHNS, SASEGT. Trimming removed 6 bases from V and 16 bases from J, with 22 bases in between. CDR3 region: CASRETLTGLYFF. In DNA, the CDR3 is TGTGCCAGCAGGGAAACACTTACAGGCCTTTACTTCTTC.

The chain recombines TRBV7-9 with TRBJ1-1; 9 bases agree with TRBD1. Unmatched junction bases numbered 5, after V lost 5 bases and J lost 4 bases. CDR3 length: 14 residues. The germline V gene encodes CDR1 SEHNR and CDR2 FQNEAQ (reference sequence). DNA of the CDR3: TGTGCCAGCAGCGGACAGGGGTCTGTCACTGAAGCTTTCTTT. Encoded protein: CASSGQGSVTEAFF.

The chain links TRBV14 to TRBJ2-1, with unresolved D. The CDR3 contains 13 residues. Germline CDR1 is SGHDN and CDR2 is FVKESK. V was clipped by 5 bases and J by 6 bases, with 11 bases between them. CDR3 sequence (DNA): TGTGCCAGCAGCGAGCTTGGGCCCAATGAGCAGTTCTTC. This gives the protein CASSELGPNEQFF.

V is TRBV7-9 and J is TRBJ1-4; 8 bases line up with TRBD1. The CDR3 sequence is 15 residues long. Germline CDR1 is SEHNR and CDR2 is FQNEAQ (reference sequence). Trimming removed 7 bases from V and 5 bases from J; junction bases left unmatched: 9. The CDR3 region is CASTDLQGANEKLFF. The CDR3 region has the DNA TGTGCCAGCACCGACCTTCAGGGGGCGAATGAAAAACTGTTTTTT.

Here the CDR3 reads CASSVENEAFF. CDR3 coding DNA: TGTGCCAGCAGCGTCGAGAATGAAGCTTTCTTT. The V and J genes are TRBV7-9 and TRBJ1-1; D not resolved. Germline V gives CDR1 SEHNR, CDR2 FQNEAQ (reference sequence). V dropped 5 bases and J dropped 7 bases, with 8 bases sitting between them. The CDR3 is made up of 11 amino acids.

The gene calls are TRBV27 and TRBJ2-1, with D possibly TRBD2 on 6 matching bases. The CDR3 extends over 15 amino acids. Germline CDR1 and CDR2: MNHEY and SMNVEV (reference sequence). Trimming took off 5 bases at V and 5 bases at J, with 16 bases between the two ends. The CDR3, as DNA: TGTGCCAGCAGTCCCCGGGACTGGCTCAACAATGAGCAGTTCTTC. It specifies CASSPRDWLNNEQFF.

This chain joins TRBV11-3 and TRBJ2-5; D not resolved. The CDR3 is 18 amino acids. Germline V lookup: CDR1 SGHNT, CDR2 YENEEA. Trimming stripped 2 bases from V and 1 base from J, with 20 bases between. In DNA, the CDR3 is TGTGCCAGCAGCTTAAAGGCTGGCGGAGAACTTTCCCAAGAGACCCAGTACTTC. Its protein product is CASSLKAGGELSQETQYF.